Sequencing of this TCR beta chain was carried out in a study of molecular identifiers for immune sequencing clone quantification. Listed TCR primers, together with previously described methods, were used for the bulk TCR libraries. TCRdb processed the PCR reads anew with MiXCR; each CDR3 protein has one entry. The repertoire holds 85,000 to 130,000 distinct CDR3 sequences, with over 30% as singletons. The sequence was collected from a human donor in good health. Some libraries in this study had Jurkat cell RNA spiked in. The sample taken for sequencing was naive CD8+ T cells from blood, with Jurkat cell RNA spiked in. Subset in this sample: FACS-sorted CD8+CD4-CCR7+CD45RA+ naive T cells.

CDR3 nucleotide sequence: TGTGCCAGCAGCTTAGGCCGGGCATCTCAGCCCCAGCATTTT. The encoded protein is CASSLGRASQPQHF. The J gene is TRBJ1-5, the V gene TRBV13; D unresolved. In germline, CDR1 is PRHDT, CDR2 FYEKMQ (reference sequence). V lost 0 bases and J lost 6, with 9 bases in between. This CDR3 has 14 amino acids.